Each of the 21 T cell receptor beta chains below was sequenced from the same sample in a study of read filtering for tumor transcriptome and immune sequencing. This library used roughly 0.4 ug RNA and molecular barcoded adaptors spanning alpha/delta and beta/gamma chains. TCRdb called the reads again in MiXCR, with one record for every CDR3 protein. Altogether tens of thousands of distinct CDR3 sequences are present, about 14% being singletons, with the ten largest covering roughly 45%. Material: a population of CD138-negative cells sorted from bone marrow. The receptors originated from a donor aged 40 or over with multiple myeloma.

This clonotype was detected ten times or more. The rearrangement uses TRBV6-5 and TRBJ2-1, with D perhaps given as TRBD1 or TRBD2 (5 bases each). Germline V CDR1 and CDR2: MNHEY, SVGAGI. This CDR3 has 16 residues. Trimming pared 0 bases from V and 6 bases from J, leaving 15 bases between. The CDR3 is CASSYSSLLRGNEQFF. Written as DNA, the CDR3 is TGTGCCAGCAGTTACTCGAGCCTATTGAGGGGCAATGAGCAGTTCTTC.

Ten or more counts support this clonotype. The CDR3 sequence: CASSPTTVHNEQFF. Here the CDR3 DNA reads TGTGCCAGCAGCCCGACGACAGTCCACAATGAGCAGTTCTTC. This chain links TRBV7-9 with TRBJ2-1, with a weak D call TRBD1 (5 bases). Trimming stripped 5 bases from V and 5 bases from J, with 13 bases between. Germline V gives CDR1 SEHNR, CDR2 FQNEAQ (reference sequence). The CDR3 spans 14 residues.

This clonotype has a count of ten or more. The chain has TRBV5-1 and TRBJ2-1; D is possibly TRBD2 (6 bases). The CDR3 extends over 16 amino acids. Germline-derived CDR1 and CDR2 are SGHRS and YFSETQ. V lost 0 bases to trimming and J lost 5 bases, with 15 bases between them. CDR3 coding DNA: TGCGCCAGCAGCTTGGGAGGATTTCAGCGGGACAATGAGCAGTTCTTC. As protein: CASSLGGFQRDNEQFF. Full variable domain (rest looked up from reference TRBV5-1 and TRBJ2-1): KAGVTQTPRYLIKTRGQQVTLSCSPISGHRSVSWYQQTPGQGLQFLFEYFSETQRNKGNFPGRFSGRQFSNSRSEMNVSTLELGDSALYLCASSLGGFQRDNEQFFGPGTRLTVL.

This clonotype was observed many times. The chain employs TRBV5-1 and TRBJ2-1, with 13 nucleotides matching TRBD2. Per the germline V gene, CDR1 is SGHRS and CDR2 is YFSETQ. The CDR3 covers 15 residues. The V gene end was trimmed by 4 bases and the J gene end by 10 bases; junction bases not matched to a gene: 8. The CDR3 spells CASSPRTSGSSEQFF. Written as DNA, the CDR3 is TGCGCCAGCAGCCCCCGGACTAGCGGGAGTTCGGAGCAGTTCTTC.

This clonotype was picked up many times. Written as DNA, the CDR3 is TGCAGCGTCGCCCCAGGCCCCAACTATGGCTACACCTTC. It yields the protein CSVAPGPNYGYTF. The J gene is TRBJ1-2, the V gene TRBV29-1; D not certain. Per germline, CDR1 SQVTM and CDR2 ANQGSEA. The ends were cut back, 6 bases at V and 2 bases at J, with 13 bases in the middle. The CDR3 consists of 13 residues.

This clonotype was counted many times. The CDR3 DNA reads TGTGCCAGCAGACTAGCGGGATCCTACGAGCAGTACTTC. Encoded protein: CASRLAGSYEQYF. The chain employs TRBV3-1 and TRBJ2-7; 10 bases fit TRBD2. The CDR3 extends over 13 amino acids. J gave up 1 base and V 6 bases, and 0 bases lay outside the gene matches. Germline loops: CDR1 LGHDT, CDR2 YNNKEL (reference sequence).

This clonotype has a count of ten or more. The V call is TRBV7-3, the J call TRBJ2-7, with a tentative D call TRBD2 (7 bases). This CDR3 is built from 15 residues. Germline CDR1 is SGHTA and CDR2 is FQGTGA. Deletions cut 0 bases from V and 6 bases from J, with 15 bases between. This CDR3 reads CASSLTGQRGGEQYF. Here the CDR3 DNA reads TGTGCCAGCAGCTTAACGGGGCAGAGGGGGGGCGAGCAGTACTTC. The full variable domain, completed using reference TRBV7-3 and TRBJ2-7, is GAGVSQTPSNKVTEKGKYVELRCDPISGHTALYWYRQSLGQGPEFLIYFQGTGAADDSGLPNDRFFAVRPEGSVSTLKIQRTERGDSAVYLCASSLTGQRGGEQYFGPGTRLTVT.

This clonotype was recorded at least ten times. V is TRBV18 and J is TRBJ2-1; D remains ambiguous. With 3 bases removed from V and 5 bases from J, the gap between germline ends came to 2 bases. The germline CDR1 and CDR2 sequences are KGHSH and LQKENI. The CDR3 runs 11 residues. This chain's CDR3 is CASSPDNEQFF. DNA of the CDR3: TGTGCCAGCTCACCGGACAATGAGCAGTTCTTC.

The chain has TRBV19 and TRBJ2-2; the D gene is possibly TRBD1 (6 bases). Germline V lookup: CDR1 LNHDA, CDR2 SQIVND (reference sequence). CDR3 length equals 16 residues. V was trimmed by 5 bases and J by 1 base, leaving 14 bases between them. The CDR3 coding sequence is TGTGCCAGTAGTCCTGCCTGGGGGCAGAACACCGGGGAGCTGTTTTTT. As protein: CASSPAWGQNTGELFF.

The V gene is TRBV2, the J gene TRBJ1-1; D is uncertain. There are 12 residues in the CDR3. The germline V and J ends were trimmed by 3 bases and 7 bases, with 9 bases remaining between them. Germline lookup yields CDR1 SNHLY and CDR2 FYNNEI. CDR3 DNA sequence: TGTGCCAGCAGTGACTGGGATGATGAAGCTTTCTTT. Encoded protein: CASSDWDDEAFF.

The sample holds one count of this clonotype. The germline gene is not matched at one end of the junction; a read error may be the cause. The chain employs TRBV29-1 and TRBJ2-3, with D perhaps TRBD1 or TRBD2 (5 bases each). CDR3 length equals 13 residues. Germline values: CDR1 SQVTM, CDR2 ANQGSEA. CDR3 bases: TGCGGAGGCTGGGGGTTTTCGACAGACACGCAGTATTTT. Translated: CGGWGFSTDTQYF.

The table lists this clonotype with many counts. The chain couples TRBV7-2 to TRBJ2-1, with D possibly TRBD2 on 7 matching bases. The CDR3 totals 16 residues. Trimming removed 4 bases from V and 5 bases from J, with 18 bases in between. CDR1 is SGHTA, CDR2 FQGNSA, per germline. CDR3 protein: CASSYSRGGRNNEQFF. In nucleotides, the CDR3 is TGTGCCAGCAGCTACTCCCGCGGGGGCCGAAACAATGAGCAGTTCTTC.

This clonotype was observed at least ten times. V usage is TRBV11-2 and J usage is TRBJ2-1; TRBD2 agrees at 12 bases. The CDR3 contains 16 residues. Germline V gene sequence: CDR1 SGHAT, CDR2 FQNNGV. V lost 6 bases to trimming and J lost 2 bases; unmatched junction nucleotides: 5. The CDR3: CASSWTSGITYNEQFF. CDR3 in DNA: TGTGCCAGCAGTTGGACTAGCGGGATTACCTACAATGAGCAGTTCTTC.

There are many counts of this clonotype. This rearrangement joins TRBV5-5 to TRBJ2-1; 8 nucleotides agree with TRBD1. This CDR3 has 15 amino acids. V trimming: 2 bases; J trimming: 7 bases; junction bases outside the gene matches: 8. Germline V gene data show CDR1 as SGHKS and CDR2 as YYEKEE (reference sequence). CDR3 DNA: TGTGCCAGCAGCTTATCGGGACAGGCGAGGAATGAGCAGTTCTTC. This sequence encodes CASSLSGQARNEQFF.

The genes are TRBV11-2 and TRBJ1-5; 9 nucleotides line up with TRBD1. CDR1 is SGHAT, CDR2 FQNNGV, per germline. The CDR3 is made up of 15 amino acids. V trimming: 5 bases; J trimming: 1 base; junction bases outside the gene matches: 3. The CDR3 spells CASSVDRGSNQPQHF. CDR3 coding DNA: TGTGCCAGCAGCGTGGACAGGGGCAGCAATCAGCCCCAGCATTTT.

The gene calls are TRBV4-1 and TRBJ2-1, with 10 nucleotides matching TRBD2. From germline, CDR1 is MGHRA and CDR2 YSYEKL. J was trimmed by 8 bases and V by 4 bases; bases with no gene match: 8. The CDR3 consists of 15 residues. CDR3 in amino acids: CASSPQAGGKDEQFF. CDR3 coding DNA: TGCGCCAGCAGCCCTCAAGCGGGGGGGAAGGATGAGCAGTTCTTC.

Many counts were recorded for this clonotype. The chain's CDR3 is CASMSPAGELFF. In DNA, the CDR3 is TGTGCCAGCATGTCACCCGCCGGGGAGCTGTTTTTT. The chain couples TRBV12-3 or TRBV12-4 to TRBJ2-2; D ambiguous. V was pared by 7 bases and J by 6 bases, with 9 bases between. The CDR3 spans 12 residues.

This clonotype was observed at least ten times. The V and J genes are TRBV28 and TRBJ1-2; maybe TRBD1 (6 bases). Germline V gene data show CDR1 as MDHEN and CDR2 as SYDVKM. Trimming removed 2 bases at V and 8 bases at J, with 18 bases between. This CDR3 region has 15 residues. The DNA of the CDR3 is TGTGCCAGCAGTTTAGATTCAGGAGGGGGATACGGCTACACCTTC. Translated: CASSLDSGGGYGYTF.

About this clonotype itself: This may come from a read error, since a much larger clone is one base off. The conserved phenylalanine or tryptophan is not found at the CDR3 terminus, so this likely reflects a read error. V is TRBV27 and J is TRBJ2-3; 9 bases align to TRBD2. The germline V gene encodes CDR1 MNHEY and CDR2 SMNVEV (reference sequence). The CDR3 runs to 15 residues. J gave up 2 bases and V 5 bases, and 5 bases lay outside the gene matches. This CDR3 is CASSTRLADTDTQYS. The CDR3 nucleotides are TGTGCCAGCAGTACCCGACTAGCGGACACAGATACGCAGTATTCT.

In this sample, this clonotype turned up many times. This chain uses TRBV20-1 with TRBJ2-3, with D perhaps matching TRBD2 (5 bases). CDR3 length: 15 amino acids. Germline V gives CDR1 DFQATT, CDR2 SNEGSKA (reference sequence). Between the trimmed V and J ends, which lost 0 bases and 2 bases, there was a span of 12 bases. CDR3 amino acids: CSARDYERITDTQYF. The CDR3 nucleotides are TGCAGTGCTAGAGATTATGAGCGGATCACAGATACGCAGTATTTT.

This clonotype was counted ten times or more. V gene TRBV27 combines with J gene TRBJ2-1; perhaps TRBD1 as D (5 bases). Germline-derived CDR1 and CDR2 are MNHEY and SMNVEV (reference sequence). V was pared by 1 base and J by 4 bases, with 17 bases between. CDR3 size: 17 residues. CDR3 region: CASSLFSQGIHYNEQFF. CDR3 nucleotide sequence: TGTGCCAGCAGTTTATTTTCCCAGGGAATACATTACAATGAGCAGTTCTTC.